This is a list of T cell receptor beta chains from one sample in a study of control samples from healthy donors and cancer patients. Measured with immunoSEQ multiplex PCR; TCRdb has only the in-frame clones, and not every one. This sample has approximately 150,000 clones, with nearly 96% found just once. Sequencing was performed on blood. All receptors come from a woman in her twenties or thirties in good health. Each CDR3 is given with its conserved first and last residue. D genes are given only for firm matches. Size values are once, few and many counts, or a class for expanded clones, and some rows have none.

V,D,J,size,DNA,CDR3
TRBV19,NA,TRBJ1-6,NA,TGTGCCAGTACTGCCGAGGCCTATAATTCACCCCTCCACTTT,CASTAEAYNSPLHF
TRBV12-3/TRBV12-4,TRBD2,TRBJ2-1,NA,TGTGCCAGCAGTTTGGGAGGGGTGTCGGAGCAGTTCTTC,CASSLGGVSEQFF
TRBV11-2,NA,TRBJ2-7,NA,TGTGCCAGCAGTTCCGGACTACGAGGCTACGAGCAGTACTTC,CASSSGLRGYEQYF
TRBV7-9,NA,TRBJ2-3,NA,TGTGCCAGCAGCCAGAGGTCGGTGGGGGATACGCAGTATTTT,CASSQRSVGDTQYF
TRBV20-1,NA,TRBJ2-1,NA,TGCAGTGCTAAATTTTGGACCGAGCAGTTCTTC,CSAKFWTEQFF
TRBV7-9,NA,TRBJ2-2,NA,TGTGCCAGCAACATACAGGGGAACACCGGGGAGCTGTTTTTT,CASNIQGNTGELFF
TRBV9,NA,TRBJ1-3,NA,TGTGCCAGCAGCTTCCCCGCCTCACTCTCTGGAAACACCATATATTTT,CASSFPASLSGNTIYF
TRBV29-1,NA,TRBJ2-5,NA,TGCAGCGTTGAAGATCTTACCATAGACCAAGAGACCCAGTACTTC,CSVEDLTIDQETQYF
TRBV15,NA,TRBJ1-5,NA,TGTGCCACCAGCAAGGCGAGCAATCAGCCCCAGCATTTT,CATSKASNQPQHF
TRBV18,NA,TRBJ1-1,NA,TGTGCCAGCTCACCGGGACCCCTCCCCGCTTTCTTT,CASSPGPLPAFF
TRBV7-9,TRBD2,TRBJ2-5,few,TGTGCCAGCAGCCTCCTAGCGGGAGGCGGAGAGACCCAGTACTTC,CASSLLAGGGETQYF
TRBV28,NA,TRBJ1-4,NA,TGTGCCAGCAGTTTACACAGGGCCGGTGGGACTAATGAAAAACTGTTTTTT,CASSLHRAGGTNEKLFF
TRBV28,TRBD1,TRBJ1-5,NA,TGTGCCAGCAGTATCGGGACAGGGTATAGCAATCAGCCCCAGCATTTT,CASSIGTGYSNQPQHF
TRBV23-1,NA,TRBJ2-3,NA,TGCGCCAGCAGTCAATTAGATGCGGCATCTAGCACAGATACGCAGTATTTT,CASSQLDAASSTDTQYF
TRBV28,NA,TRBJ1-5,NA,TGTGCCAGCAGTCCCTGGAGGGAGGGAGGTCAGCCCCAGCATTTT,CASSPWREGGQPQHF
TRBV24-1,TRBD1,TRBJ1-2,NA,TGTGCCACCAGTGTCGCCGGGACAGGGGGCAATCTAGATGGCTACACCTTC,CATSVAGTGGNLDGYTF
TRBV19,NA,TRBJ2-1,NA,TGTGCCAGTAGTACGGACCCACTAGCCGTCCCCAATGAGCAGTTCTTC,CASSTDPLAVPNEQFF
TRBV5-4,NA,TRBJ1-2,NA,TGTGCCAGCAGCTTGGGGGAGGGTTCGGGTGGCTACACCTTC,CASSLGEGSGGYTF
TRBV5-6,NA,TRBJ1-1,NA,TGTGCCAGCAGCTTGGTGGTGGACACTGAAGCTTTCTTT,CASSLVVDTEAFF
TRBV28,TRBD2,TRBJ2-7,NA,TGTGCCAGCAGTGAACTAGCGGGAGTTGACTACGAGCAGTACTTC,CASSELAGVDYEQYF
TRBV27,NA,TRBJ2-1,NA,TGTGCCAGCAGCAACAGACGCTTTGGGAATGAGCAGTTCTTC,CASSNRRFGNEQFF
TRBV11-3,NA,TRBJ2-3,NA,TGTGCCAGCAGCTTAGGGGCTAGCACAGATACGCAGTATTTT,CASSLGASTDTQYF
TRBV6-6,NA,TRBJ1-5,NA,TGTGCCAGCAGCCCCTTAGGTCAGCCCCAGCATTTT,CASSPLGQPQHF
TRBV24-1,NA,TRBJ2-5,NA,TGTGCCACCAGTGATCCCGCAGCCGGACCGGGCGAGACCCAGTACTTC,CATSDPAAGPGETQYF
TRBV28,NA,TRBJ2-5,NA,TGTGCCAGCAGTTTCGGAGTTAAGGAGACCCAGTACTTC,CASSFGVKETQYF
TRBV7-2,TRBD2,TRBJ2-5,NA,TGTGCCAGCAGCCCGCGACTAGCGGGGGGGCAAGAGACCCAGTACTTC,CASSPRLAGGQETQYF
TRBV7-8,NA,TRBJ1-6,NA,TGTGCCAGCAGCTCGCCGGGACCCCTTAATTCACCCCTCCACTTT,CASSSPGPLNSPLHF
TRBV6-5,NA,TRBJ1-2,NA,TGTGCCAGCCAATTCAGGGACGGTACCTCCGGCTACACCTTC,CASQFRDGTSGYTF
TRBV29-1,TRBD1,TRBJ2-7,NA,TGCAGCGTTGGGGGACGACAGGGATCCTACGAGCAGTACTTC,CSVGGRQGSYEQYF
TRBV2,TRBD1,TRBJ1-2,NA,TGTGCCAGCAGAGGGGACAGCTATGGCTACACCTTC,CASRGDSYGYTF
TRBV3-1/TRBV3-2,TRBD1,TRBJ1-6,few,TGTGCCAGCAGTCGCCGGACAGGGGGCGGATCACCCCTCCACTTT,CASSRRTGGGSPLHF
TRBV20-1,TRBD2,TRBJ2-5,NA,TGCAGTGCTAGTTCGGGTCTAGCGGGTATTCAAGAGACCCAGTACTTC,CSASSGLAGIQETQYF
TRBV6-5,NA,TRBJ1-1,few,TGTGCCAGCAGTTACTCTTTGCGGGGGGACACTGAAGCTTTCTTT,CASSYSLRGDTEAFF
TRBV6-4,NA,TRBJ1-1,NA,TGTGCCAGCAGGACGAGAGGGGACACTGAAGCTTTCTTT,CASRTRGDTEAFF
TRBV29-1,TRBD2,TRBJ2-7,few,TGCAGCGTTGAAGAGGGAGGGTACGAGCAGTACTTC,CSVEEGGYEQYF
TRBV30,NA,TRBJ1-2,NA,TGTGCCTGGATGCGGGGACTGTATGGCTACACCTTC,CAWMRGLYGYTF
TRBV6-5,TRBD1,TRBJ1-2,NA,TGTGCCAGCAGCCCCACGACAGGGGGTACTGGCTACACCTTC,CASSPTTGGTGYTF
TRBV27,NA,TRBJ1-1,NA,TGTGCCAGCAGTTTAAATGCAGGAGAGAACACTGAAGCTTTCTTT,CASSLNAGENTEAFF
TRBV7-9,TRBD1,TRBJ1-1,NA,TGTGCCAGCAGATCGACAGGGGCCACTGAAGCTTTCTTT,CASRSTGATEAFF
TRBV5-5,NA,TRBJ2-7,NA,TGTGCCAGTATTGGAGGGGGGGCCTACGAGCAGTACTTC,CASIGGGAYEQYF
TRBV6-1,TRBD2,TRBJ2-1,few,TGTGCCAGCAGTGAAAGGAGAGCTAGCGGGAGGACCTCCTACAATGAGCAGTTCTTC,CASSERRASGRTSYNEQFF
TRBV28,NA,TRBJ1-6,NA,TGTGCCAGCACCGGCCCCCGGGGCCGCTATAATTCACCCCTCCACTTT,CASTGPRGRYNSPLHF
TRBV29-1,NA,TRBJ2-5,NA,TGCAGCGTTGAAGATGTGGGACGGGAGACCCAGTACTTC,CSVEDVGRETQYF
TRBV10-1,NA,TRBJ2-7,NA,TGCGCCAGCAGTGAGTCCTCCTACGAGCAGTACTTC,CASSESSYEQYF
TRBV27,TRBD1,TRBJ2-7,NA,TGTGCCAGCAGGCCACAGGGGACCTCCTACGAGCAGTACTTC,CASRPQGTSYEQYF